A single sample gave rise to the 5 T cell receptor beta chains below, sequenced in a study of blood T cells in healthy people across ages. Next came a second PCR, run for about 7 to 11 cycles, which used a sample-barcoded 5' primer along with a J-beta primer mix. TCRdb recomputed calls from the 5' RACE reads with MiXCR, one row per CDR3 protein. Counted here are approximately 810,000 distinct CDR3 sequences, about 34% occurring once; the ten biggest clones make up over 10%. The sample taken for sequencing was blood. The receptor set was obtained from a man younger than 30 in good health.

The chain uses TRBV4-2 and TRBJ2-2; D gene ambiguous. The V end lost 0 bases, the J end lost 6 bases, and 14 bases lay between the germline ends. The CDR3 has 16 residues. Germline V gene lookup returns CDR1 LGHNA and CDR2 YNFKEQ. CDR3 in amino acids: CASSQDPSAHAGELFF. CDR3 coding DNA: TGTGCCAGCAGCCAAGACCCGAGCGCCCACGCCGGGGAGCTGTTTTTT.

This rearrangement joins TRBV3-1 to TRBJ2-7; TRBD2 aligns across 10 bases. The J segment lost 7 bases and the V segment lost 0 bases, leaving 6 bases of the junction unmatched. Per germline, CDR1 LGHDT and CDR2 YNNKEL (reference sequence). This CDR3 region has 15 residues. The CDR3 bases are TGTGCCAGCAGCCAAGATAGCACTAGCGGGAATGAGCAGTACTTC. Translation gives CASSQDSTSGNEQYF.

Written as DNA, the CDR3 is TGCGCCAGCAGCCAAGACAGTTTCACAGATACGCAGTATTTT. It is translated as CASSQDSFTDTQYF. The chain uses TRBV5-1 and TRBJ2-3; a possible D gene is TRBD1 (5 bases). The CDR3 is 14 amino acids. Germline loops: CDR1 SGHRS, CDR2 YFSETQ. The ends were cut back, 4 bases at V and 2 bases at J, with 11 bases in the middle. Full variable domain (remainder filled in from reference TRBV5-1 and TRBJ2-3): KAGVTQTPRYLIKTRGQQVTLSCSPISGHRSVSWYQQTPGQGLQFLFEYFSETQRNKGNFPGRFSGRQFSNSRSEMNVSTLELGDSALYLCASSQDSFTDTQYFGPGTRLTVL.

The rearrangement joins TRBV27 to TRBJ2-7; D is ambiguous. With 5 bases removed from V and 2 bases from J, the gap between germline ends came to 13 bases. Germline CDR1 is MNHEY and CDR2 is SMNVEV (reference sequence). The length of the CDR3 is 14 residues. The CDR3 reads CASSPLGSPYEQYF. The CDR3 DNA reads as TGTGCCAGCAGTCCCCTTGGGTCGCCCTACGAGCAGTACTTC.

This chain connects TRBV27 to TRBJ1-6, with D hard to call. The V end lost 7 bases, the J end lost 4 bases, and 20 bases lay between the germline ends. Germline CDR1 MNHEY, CDR2 SMNVEV (reference sequence). The CDR3 covers 17 residues. DNA of the CDR3: TGTGCCAGCACCTTTTTTAAGGGCTCTACATATAATTCACCCCTCCACTTT. Amino acid sequence: CASTFFKGSTYNSPLHF.